A selection of T cell receptor beta chains follows, all from one sample in a study of control samples from healthy donors and cancer patients. Assay used: immunoSEQ multiplex PCR; TCRdb lists only in-frame clones, some missing. This table has around 79,000 clones, approximately 93% appearing once. Sequenced material: PBMCs. The receptor set was obtained from a woman aged 35 to 49 with lung cancer. CDR3s include the opening cysteine and the closing phenylalanine or tryptophan. Clone size appears in some rows only: once, few, many, or a class for an expanded clone.

clone_size,v_call,j_call,cdr3_aa
NA,TRBV29-1,TRBJ1-3,CSVADGGRQGSPYF
NA,TRBV4-1,TRBJ1-1,CASREFGDRLVRTEAFF
once,TRBV29-1,TRBJ2-3,CSVAGLAYTDTQYF
NA,TRBV6-5,TRBJ1-2,CASSYSITFHGYTF
NA,TRBV2,TRBJ1-3,CASSEEGTGGNTIYF
NA,TRBV6-2/TRBV6-3,TRBJ1-1,CASSGDPTGPNTEAFF
NA,TRBV13,TRBJ1-2,CASSLGSRSNYGYTF
NA,TRBV4-1,TRBJ1-6,CASSQDLGGYPSPLHF
NA,TRBV24-1,TRBJ1-1,CAKAPRRNTEAFF
NA,TRBV9,TRBJ2-1,CASSASGGLYNEQFF
NA,TRBV5-4,TRBJ2-1,CASSLRDRGLHEQFF
NA,TRBV18,TRBJ1-4,CASLRGPNEKLFF
NA,TRBV5-1,TRBJ1-2,CASSLLGTDDGYTF
NA,TRBV5-4,TRBJ2-2,CASSWVMGGELFF
NA,TRBV19,TRBJ1-1,CASSMGQNTEAFF
NA,TRBV5-6,TRBJ1-6,CASSSEYSPLHF
once,TRBV7-6,TRBJ2-7,CASSLAPIPKYEQYF
NA,TRBV7-9,TRBJ1-1,CASSLPDRNTEAFF
NA,TRBV5-1,TRBJ2-7,CASSLSLGQATYEQYF
NA,TRBV18,TRBJ1-1,CASSPRWGSALGTEAFF
NA,TRBV6-6,TRBJ1-6,CASSYSPGPYNSPLHF
NA,TRBV27,TRBJ2-5,CASSSREPAQGTQYF
NA,TRBV11-3,TRBJ2-1,CASSRYNEQFF
NA,TRBV30,TRBJ1-1,CAWRTVGGLNTEAFF
NA,TRBV5-1,TRBJ1-1,CASSLVPRGLGMNTEAFF
NA,TRBV5-1,TRBJ2-5,CASSGVPGEQETQYF
NA,TRBV3-1/TRBV3-2,TRBJ2-3,CASSQVDRAAYTQYF
NA,TRBV30,TRBJ1-4,CAWSAKRTTGEKLFF
NA,TRBV3-1/TRBV3-2,TRBJ1-2,CASSQAGANYGYTF
NA,TRBV5-1,TRBJ2-5,CASSLNHLAGGGYQETQYF
NA,TRBV27,TRBJ1-5,CASSSKSNQPQHF
NA,TRBV6-2/TRBV6-3,TRBJ2-1,CASSYSTRGDYNEQFF
NA,TRBV7-9,TRBJ1-2,CALGRDRGVDYGYTF
NA,TRBV9,TRBJ2-5,CASSVGTVQETQYF
NA,TRBV4-2,TRBJ2-1,CASSQDYPSWGGNEQFF
NA,TRBV28,TRBJ2-5,CASSSRQGNQETQYF
NA,TRBV7-9,TRBJ1-1,CASGLNTEAFF
NA,TRBV19,TRBJ2-5,CASSIGGTAYQETQYF
NA,TRBV6-5,TRBJ1-3,CASRREDSGNTIYF
NA,TRBV2,TRBJ2-2,CASSARGQNTGELFF
NA,TRBV12-5,TRBJ1-1,CASGLPSLNTEAFF
NA,TRBV29-1,TRBJ1-2,CSVDSAGGNYGYTF
NA,TRBV3-1/TRBV3-2,TRBJ2-7,CASSPRDRGDEQYF
NA,TRBV15,TRBJ2-5,CATSSRDSQETQYF
NA,TRBV6-6,TRBJ2-3,CASSYTQGSTDTQYF
NA,TRBV6-5,TRBJ1-2,CASSYFGLSYGYTF
NA,TRBV4-1,TRBJ1-2,CASGHTGADGYTF
NA,TRBV7-8,TRBJ1-5,CASSLEGGPGLRHF
NA,TRBV10-1,TRBJ1-2,CASSEDLNYGYTF
NA,TRBV30,TRBJ2-2,CAWSGGGPGELFF
NA,TRBV19,TRBJ2-2,CASALAGTGELFF
NA,TRBV7-9,TRBJ2-7,CASSLGASGASSYEQYF
NA,TRBV9,TRBJ2-3,CASSSGRDTQYF